This TCR beta chain was recovered during a study of cytomegalovirus exposure and HLA in healthy donors. Researchers ran the PCR with 60 Vbeta and 13 Jbeta primers. Some clones are missing from TCRdb's copy, which holds only in-frame ones; the method was immunoSEQ multiplex PCR. Of about 140,000 clones in the sample, about 86% were seen once. General observations from the study: The HLA-A and HLA-B alleles of most subjects were reportedly predicted accurately from TCR beta sequences. Within the data, a cluster of highly shared sequence variants was likely a sequencing artifact.

With 3 bases clipped from V and 7 bases from J, the junction kept 6 bases outside the gene matches. This CDR3 spans 16 amino acids. CDR1 SGHRS and CDR2 YFSETQ come from the germline V gene. Donors showed nominal health when sampled, although they likely had unrecorded immune exposures. Regarding this clone: Its target is not known.

The TCR originated in a man aged 40-49 years in good health and CMV-seropositive. Source material: PBMCs. The chain uses TRBV5-1 and TRBJ2-2; TRBD2 agrees at 13 bases. The CDR3 region is CASSWGTSGVGGELFF. CDR3 sequence (DNA): TGCGCCAGCAGCTGGGGGACTAGCGGGGTCGGCGGGGAGCTGTTTTTT.